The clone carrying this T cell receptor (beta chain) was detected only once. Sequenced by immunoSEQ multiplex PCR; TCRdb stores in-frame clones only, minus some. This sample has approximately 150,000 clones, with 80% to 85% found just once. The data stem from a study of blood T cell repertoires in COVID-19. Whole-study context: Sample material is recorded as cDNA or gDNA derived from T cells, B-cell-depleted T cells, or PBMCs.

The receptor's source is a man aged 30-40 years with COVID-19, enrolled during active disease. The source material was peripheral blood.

For the CDR3, the DNA is TGTGCCAGCAGTTCCGAGGGTGAAAAACTGTTTTTT. Protein sequence: CASSSEGEKLFF. The chain uses TRBV6-5 and TRBJ1-4; D remains unclear. V gave up 4 bases and J gave up 7 bases, with 7 bases separating them. The V gene's germline CDR1 is MNHEY and CDR2 SVGAGI. The CDR3 contains 12 residues.